This T cell receptor beta chain stems from a study of blood T cell repertoires in COVID-19. Study overall: In each case, the material was cDNA or gDNA derived from T cells, B-cell-depleted T cells, or PBMCs.

The assay was immunoSEQ multiplex PCR, and TCRdb's table has in-frame clones only and misses some. Found here are about 230,000 clones, roughly 80% of them singletons; the top ten hold 7.5% to 9%. V was pared by 8 bases and J by 7 bases, with 18 bases between. Per the germline V gene, CDR1 is MNHEY and CDR2 is SVGAGI. The CDR3 totals 14 residues. The receptor was derived from a woman aged 80 or over with acute or convalescent COVID-19. Sequenced input: peripheral blood. J is TRBJ1-5 and V is TRBV6-5; D might be TRBD1 (5 bases). CDR3 nucleotide sequence: TGTGCCAGCTCGGCAGGGATAAGAAGGCAGCCCCAGCATTTT. This codes for CASSAGIRRQPQHF.